This T cell receptor beta chain was captured in a study of cytomegalovirus exposure and HLA in healthy donors. Notes on this clone: Its antigen is still unknown.

As for the donors, each was a healthy bone marrow donor. Researchers ran the PCR with 60 Vbeta and 13 Jbeta primers. Libraries were prepared by immunoSEQ multiplex PCR; TCRdb keeps only in-frame clonotypes and omits some of them. The sample gives 200,000 to 250,000 clones, approximately 83% of which show up once; approximately 1.4% is in the top ten. Study outcomes and limitations: A later analysis reportedly found fewer N-insertions in an Asian-associated ancestry cluster than the roughly 670-donor mean. CMV serostatus was the only recorded immune exposure for donors.

CDR1 is LGHNT and CDR2 is FRNRAP in the germline V gene. This CDR3 contains 17 residues. V lost 0 bases and J lost 6; bases outside the gene matches: 9. This sequence was found in a girl between 10 and 17 years old in good health and CMV-seronegative. Sequencing was carried out using PBMCs. The V and J genes are TRBV12-5 and TRBJ2-5, with 11 nucleotides matching TRBD2. This CDR3 is CASGLVRDSGRAKTQYF. CDR3 nucleotide sequence: TGTGCTAGTGGTTTGGTACGGGATAGCGGGAGGGCCAAGACCCAGTACTTC. Looking up the rest from reference TRBV12-5 and TRBJ2-5 gives the full variable domain: DARVTQTPRHKVTEMGQEVTMRCQPILGHNTVFWYRQTMMQGLELLAYFRNRAPLDDSGMPKDRFSAEMPDATLATLKIQPSEPRDSAVYFCASGLVRDSGRAKTQYFGPGTRLLVL.